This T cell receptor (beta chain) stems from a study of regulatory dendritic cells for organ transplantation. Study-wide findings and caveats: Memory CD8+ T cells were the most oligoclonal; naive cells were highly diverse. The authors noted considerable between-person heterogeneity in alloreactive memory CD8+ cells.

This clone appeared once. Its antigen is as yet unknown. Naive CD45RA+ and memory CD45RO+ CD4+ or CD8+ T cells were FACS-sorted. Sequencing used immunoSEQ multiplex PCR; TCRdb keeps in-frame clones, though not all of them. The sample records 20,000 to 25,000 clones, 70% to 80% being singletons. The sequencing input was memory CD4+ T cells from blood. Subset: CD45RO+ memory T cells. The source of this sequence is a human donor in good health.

The CDR3 loop is CASSPQGRFQPQHF. CDR3 sequence (DNA): TGTGCCAGTAGCCCACAGGGGAGGTTCCAGCCCCAGCATTTT. The V call is TRBV19, the J call TRBJ1-5; TRBD1 agrees at 7 bases. The CDR3 has 14 residues. CDR1 is LNHDA, CDR2 SQIVND, per germline (reference sequence). V shed 6 bases and J 7 bases; nucleotides not matched to a gene: 9.